Below, 14 T cell receptor beta chains from the same sample are listed, as sequenced in a study of glioma-infiltrating T cells. The iRepertoire nested amplicon-rescue multiplex PCR amplified TCR alpha and beta CDR3s from RNA. TCRdb fed the multiplex PCR reads into MiXCR, producing one record per CDR3 protein. The table records 150,000 or so distinct CDR3 sequences, 35% to 50% of them present only once. Sequenced sample: glioma tissue, nonneoplastic brain tissue, or PBMCs (not recorded which). Receptors originate from a human donor with low-grade glioma or glioblastoma, undergoing nonglioma brain surgery, or in good health (not recorded which).

J is TRBJ1-6 and V is TRBV7-6; D perhaps matches TRBD1 (6 bases). This CDR3 region has 11 residues. Germline assignment: CDR1 SGHVS and CDR2 FNYEAQ. Trimming pared 9 bases from V and 16 bases from J, leaving 16 bases between. CDR3 loop: CASSEGGLLHF. The CDR3 DNA follows: TGTGCCAGTTCCGAAGGGGGGCTTCTCCACTTT.

This clonotype was seen a handful of times. The chain carries TRBV6-6 and TRBJ1-1; D may be TRBD1 (5 bases). The CDR3 loop spans 17 amino acids. Trimming cost V 0 bases and J 0 bases, with 14 bases left between them. Germline loops: CDR1 MNHNY, CDR2 SVGAGI (reference sequence). The CDR3 reads CASSYSGWGRVNTEAFF. The CDR3 DNA is TGTGCCAGCAGTTACTCGGGATGGGGCAGGGTGAACACTGAAGCTTTCTTT.

This clonotype was picked up a small number of times. The rearrangement links TRBV5-4 to TRBJ1-6; 7 nucleotides agree with TRBD1. The CDR3 has 14 residues. J gave up 9 bases and V 0 bases, and 3 bases lay outside the gene matches. Germline CDR1 reads SGHNT; CDR2 reads YYREEE (reference sequence). Here the CDR3 DNA reads TGTGCCAGCAGCTTGGACAGGGGTAGTTCACCCCTCCACTTT. Its protein product is CASSLDRGSSPLHF.

This clonotype was detected a few times. The chain joins TRBV20-1 to TRBJ2-7; no clear D. The CDR3 contains 14 residues. The germline CDR1 and CDR2 sequences are DFQATT and SNEGSKA (reference sequence). The V end lost 4 bases, the J end lost 2 bases, and 15 bases lay between the germline ends. The CDR3 DNA sequence: TGCAGTGCTACCCTCTTCGGGCGAACCTACGAGCAGTACTTC. It is translated as CSATLFGRTYEQYF.

Concerning this clonotype: Germline and junction disagree at one end, which may indicate a read error. This chain joins TRBV4-2 and TRBJ1-6, with 7 bases identical to TRBD1. The CDR3 spans 14 residues. Per the germline V gene, CDR1 is LGHNA and CDR2 is YNFKEQ. CDR3 DNA: TGTGCCAGCAGTCAAGGGACAGTTAATTCACCCCTCCACTTT. Encoded protein: CASSQGTVNSPLHF.

This clonotype appeared a few times. The chain employs TRBV20-1 and TRBJ2-3, with unresolved D. V lost 5 bases and J 2 bases, leaving 8 bases between the germline ends. This CDR3 region has 12 residues. The germline CDR1 and CDR2 sequences are DFQATT and SNEGSKA (reference sequence). The CDR3 is CSALADTDTQYF. The CDR3 DNA reads as TGCAGTGCTCTGGCAGACACAGATACGCAGTATTTT.

This clonotype was counted many times. The chain combines TRBV6-2 or TRBV6-3 with TRBJ2-3; D gene unclear. The CDR3 is 13 residues long. V was shortened by 2 bases and J by 1 base, with 4 bases between the two germline ends. CDR1 is MNHEY, CDR2 SVGEGT, per germline. In nucleotides, the CDR3 is TGTGCCAGCAGTTACCGCGGCACAGATACGCAGTATTTT. Amino acids: CASSYRGTDTQYF.

To note about this clonotype: A read error is possible here, since a much larger clone lies one base away. The chain is built from TRBV6-5 and TRBJ2-7; D may be TRBD2 (5 bases). V was clipped by 5 bases and J by 7 bases, with 15 bases between them. The CDR3 totals 13 residues. Germline CDR1 reads MNHEY; CDR2 reads SVGAGI. CDR3 bases: TGTGCCAGCAGTGGCCGGACTGGCCTTGAGCAGTACTTC. It translates to CASSGRTGLEQYF.

This chain joins TRBV20-1 and TRBJ2-1; 9 nucleotides align to TRBD2. With V trimmed by 0 bases and J by 7 bases, 10 bases remained unmatched. Germline values: CDR1 DFQATT, CDR2 SNEGSKA (reference sequence). CDR3 length: 16 residues. The CDR3 coding sequence is TGCAGTGCTAGAGATCCCGCGGGGGGGGCCCGGAATGAGCAGTTCTTC. Protein product: CSARDPAGGARNEQFF.

There are a few counts of this clonotype. This rearrangement joins TRBV10-3 to TRBJ1-6; D not certain. The CDR3 is 15 amino acids. Deletions cut 3 bases from V and 13 bases from J, with 19 bases between. Germline CDR1 ENHRY, CDR2 SYGVKD. The CDR3, as DNA: TGTGCCATCAGTGAATTAGGGCAGGACCAGAGTCCCCTCCACTTT. It encodes CAISELGQDQSPLHF.

This clonotype was detected only once. CDR3 residues: CASSFNGASGNTIYF. DNA for the CDR3: TGTGCCAGCAGTTTTAACGGCGCCTCTGGAAACACCATATATTTT. The J gene is TRBJ1-3, the V gene TRBV28; D unresolved. The CDR3 loop spans 15 amino acids. Trimming took 3 bases from V and 0 from J, leaving 9 bases between them. Germline-derived CDR1 and CDR2 are MDHEN and SYDVKM.

On this clonotype itself: A read error may be the cause here, since a much bigger clone is one base away. The chain links TRBV6-2 or TRBV6-3 to TRBJ2-1; 13 bases match TRBD2. The CDR3 runs 15 residues. The germline gives CDR1 MNHEY, CDR2 SVGEGT. V gave up 6 bases and J gave up 9 bases; unmatched junction bases: 8. In nucleotides, the CDR3 is TGTGCCAGCAGGAAACTAGCGGGAGGGCTTGGTGAGCAGTTCTTC. This codes for CASRKLAGGLGEQFF.

The J gene is TRBJ1-3, the V gene TRBV5-6, with D unclear. Germline CDR1 is SGHDT and CDR2 is YYEEEE. The CDR3 has 15 amino acids. V was cut by 0 bases and J by 2 bases, with 9 bases left in between. The CDR3 nucleotides are TGTGCCAGCAGCTTGGATGGGCAGGCTGGAAACACCATATATTTT. Its protein is CASSLDGQAGNTIYF.

The genes are TRBV20-1 and TRBJ2-3; tentatively, D is TRBD2 (6 bases). Germline values: CDR1 DFQATT, CDR2 SNEGSKA (reference sequence). The CDR3 spans 17 residues. The V gene lost 3 bases and the J gene lost 1 base, with 20 bases spanning the gap. The CDR3 sequence: CSARRAGTPSRTDTQYF. Here the CDR3 DNA reads TGCAGTGCTAGGAGGGCCGGGACTCCCTCACGCACAGATACGCAGTATTTT.